The 10 T cell receptor beta chains below were found in one sample sequenced in a study of blood T cell repertoires in COVID-19. The method was immunoSEQ multiplex PCR; TCRdb's version includes in-frame clones alone and lacks a portion of them. The sample holds some 150,000 clones, about 79% seen once. The specimen sequenced was peripheral blood. The receptors were gathered from a woman in her sixties with acute or convalescent COVID-19.

The chain is built from TRBV6-6 and TRBJ1-2; 8 positions agree with TRBD1. With V trimmed by 6 bases and J by 3 bases, 9 bases remained unmatched. The CDR3 consists of 15 residues. The V gene's germline CDR1 is MNHNY and CDR2 SVGAGI (reference sequence). In nucleotides, the CDR3 is TGTGCCAGCAGGGACGGACAGGGTGTAGACTATGGCTACACCTTC. As protein: CASRDGQGVDYGYTF.

The chain joins TRBV25-1 to TRBJ2-5; 7 positions agree with TRBD1. The V gene end was trimmed by 8 bases and the J gene end by 2 bases; junction bases not matched to a gene: 5. Germline lookup yields CDR1 MGHDK and CDR2 SYGVNS. The CDR3 spans 13 residues. CDR3 bases: TGTGCCAGCTCCCGGGACAGACAAGAGACCCAGTACTTC. Protein product: CASSRDRQETQYF.

The rearrangement uses TRBV4-1 and TRBJ1-5; D may be TRBD1 (5 bases). Germline CDR1 MGHRA, CDR2 YSYEKL. The CDR3 loop spans 16 amino acids. V shed 3 bases and J shed 0 bases, with 12 bases lying between them. For the CDR3, the DNA is TGCGCCAGCAGCCACGGCGGGGACCGTAGCAATCAGCCCCAGCATTTT. It yields the protein CASSHGGDRSNQPQHF.

The genes are TRBV21-1 and TRBJ1-1. TRBV21-1 is a recognized pseudogene. The CDR3 loop spans 14 amino acids. As DNA, the CDR3 is TGTGCCAGCAGCAAAGACCGTCGGGGCACTGAAGCTTTCTTT. As protein: CASSKDRRGTEAFF.

This clone appeared many times. CDR3 sequence: CASSLGTGLFSGNTIYF. For the CDR3, the DNA is TGCGCCAGCAGCTTAGGGACAGGGCTATTCTCTGGAAACACCATATATTTT. The chain uses TRBV5-1 and TRBJ1-3; 9 bases line up with TRBD1. The CDR3 runs to 17 residues. The J segment lost 0 bases and the V segment lost 2 bases, leaving 6 bases of the junction unmatched. Germline CDR1 SGHRS, CDR2 YFSETQ. Looking up the rest from reference TRBV5-1 and TRBJ1-3 gives the full variable domain: KAGVTQTPRYLIKTRGQQVTLSCSPISGHRSVSWYQQTPGQGLQFLFEYFSETQRNKGNFPGRFSGRQFSNSRSEMNVSTLELGDSALYLCASSLGTGLFSGNTIYFGEGSWLTVV.

This rearrangement joins TRBV7-9 to TRBJ2-3, with 14 bases identical to TRBD2. There are 16 residues in the CDR3. Germline values: CDR1 SEHNR, CDR2 FQNEAQ (reference sequence). Trimming took 5 bases from V and 6 from J; bases not matched to a gene: 7. CDR3 in amino acids: CASSPGLAGGRDTQYF. The CDR3 coding sequence is TGTGCCAGCAGCCCAGGACTAGCGGGGGGCCGGGATACGCAGTATTTT.

This clone occurred a few times. The rearrangement uses TRBV12-3 or TRBV12-4 and TRBJ1-1, with D possibly TRBD1 on 6 matching bases. The CDR3 has 13 amino acids. V was shortened by 6 bases and J by 1 base, with 9 bases between the two germline ends. The CDR3 here is CASSQQGNTEAFF. In nucleotides, the CDR3 is TGTGCCAGCAGCCAACAGGGGAACACTGAAGCTTTCTTT.

The V call is TRBV30, the J call TRBJ1-2; D gene unclear. The CDR3 length is 13 residues. Looked up from germline, CDR1 is GTSNPN and CDR2 is SVGIG (reference sequence). V gave up 7 bases and J gave up 2 bases, with 14 bases separating them. The CDR3 loop reads CAYGGRPNYGYTF. The CDR3 DNA sequence: TGTGCCTACGGTGGGCGCCCCAACTATGGCTACACCTTC.

This clone was observed a single time. The chain has TRBV5-1 and TRBJ2-1; the match to TRBD2 covers 13 bases. J lost 0 bases, V lost 4 bases, and 13 bases had no gene match. The CDR3 has 20 residues. CDR1 is SGHRS and CDR2 is YFSETQ in the germline V gene. CDR3 in amino acids: CASSPPGLAGKSSSYNEQFF. Here the CDR3 DNA reads TGCGCCAGCAGCCCGCCGGGACTAGCGGGGAAGTCCAGCTCCTACAATGAGCAGTTCTTC. The full variable domain, its missing parts supplied by reference TRBV5-1 and TRBJ2-1, is KAGVTQTPRYLIKTRGQQVTLSCSPISGHRSVSWYQQTPGQGLQFLFEYFSETQRNKGNFPGRFSGRQFSNSRSEMNVSTLELGDSALYLCASSPPGLAGKSSSYNEQFFGPGTRLTVL.

The chain joins TRBV6-6 to TRBJ1-5; TRBD1 matches 12 bases. The CDR3 spans 17 residues. CDR1 and CDR2 from the germline V gene are MNHNY and SVGAGI (reference sequence). Trimming cost V 5 bases and J 6 bases; bases outside gene matches: 11. The DNA of the CDR3 is TGTGCCAGCAGTCCAGGGGGGGGACAGGGGGCACGTCAGCCCCAGCATTTT. Translation: CASSPGGGQGARQPQHF.